This entry concerns a single T cell receptor beta chain. Its matching antigen is unknown. This record comes from a study of PD-L1 blockade in urothelial cancer. Study in general: Per blood sample, T cells had a median of roughly 150,000. Overall study results and limits: In blood sampled pretreatment, TCR clonality below the median predicted better survival.

As for time point: peripheral blood 6 weeks after treatment start. CDR1 is LGHNT, CDR2 FRNRAP, per germline. V was pared by 6 bases and J by 7 bases, with 7 bases of the junction left unmatched. The CDR3 extends over 14 amino acids. A spike-in of synthetic TCR analog templates was added to each PCR. Measured with immunoSEQ multiplex PCR; TCRdb has only the in-frame clones, and not every one. The data show 30,000 or so clones, with 89% seen just once and more than 6.5% held by the top ten. The clonotype was recovered from a man older than 75 with urothelial cancer. The sequencing here drew on PBMCs, taken around atezolizumab (anti-PD-L1) treatment. The rearrangement links TRBV12-5 to TRBJ2-1, with 9 bases aligning to TRBD1. CDR3 residues: CASGAGQGANEQFF. CDR3 nucleotides: TGTGCTAGTGGCGCGGGACAGGGTGCGAATGAGCAGTTCTTC.